The present T cell receptor beta chain was sequenced within a study of cytomegalovirus exposure and HLA in healthy donors. PCR was performed using 60 Vbeta and 13 Jbeta primers. Using immunoSEQ multiplex PCR, the repertoire was profiled, and TCRdb retains in-frame clones only, with some absent. This table has some 190,000 clones, 75% to 90% appearing once. Germline trimming cut 1 base from V and 1 base from J; bases unmatched to any gene: 1. This CDR3 is built from 13 residues. CDR1 and CDR2 (germline): SQVTM, ANQGSEA. V gene TRBV29-1 combines with J gene TRBJ2-7, with 7 bases aligning to TRBD1. The sequenced material came from PBMCs. The receptor's source is a boy between 2 and 10 years old in good health and CMV-seronegative. This CDR3 reads CSVEGGQSYEQYF. In nucleotides, the CDR3 is TGCAGCGTTGAAGGGGGACAGTCCTACGAGCAGTACTTC.